Detailed here is one T cell receptor (beta chain). Its target is not known. This record belongs to a study of cytomegalovirus exposure and HLA in healthy donors. These donors were members of the roughly 110-subject validation cohort, a group separate from the approximately 700-subject first cohort. Study outcomes and limitations: In vitro testing confirmed a few CMV-associated chains as specific for CMV antigens. Cytomegalovirus-associated TCR beta chains were listed, numbering over 150. Using the classifier, cytomegalovirus status was reportedly diagnosed with high specificity and sensitivity.

The CDR3 is 13 amino acids. CDR1 KGHSH and CDR2 LQKENI come from the germline V gene. Trimming removed 5 bases from V and 9 bases from J, with 17 bases in between. TCRdb's table, derived via immunoSEQ multiplex PCR, lists solely in-frame clones and lacks some. The sample lists approximately 300,000 clones, roughly 85% occurring once. The TCR originated in a woman between 18 and 29 years old in good health and CMV-seronegative. The chain is built from TRBV18 and TRBJ2-7; D possibly corresponds to TRBD2 (7 bases). Source material: PBMCs. DNA of the CDR3: TGTGCCAGCTCAACGTCCGGGGGGCTCCTGCAGTACTTC. It is translated as CASSTSGGLLQYF.